This record concerns one T cell receptor (beta chain) sequence. Its antigen remains unknown. This may be a read error: a much more frequent sequence differs by one nucleotide. TCRdb re-analysed the 5' RACE reads in MiXCR, keeping a single row per CDR3 protein. This table has around 30,000 distinct CDR3 sequences, about 10% appearing once. This sample is drawn from a study of early T cells in non-severe SARS-CoV-2 infection. Study results and limitations: VDJdb matching skewed toward anti-spike CD8 responses, missing private and CD4 specificities.

The sequencing sample was made of whole blood. The clonotype was recovered from an adult who was a healthcare worker with PCR-confirmed SARS-CoV-2 infection or an uninfected control (not recorded which).

The CDR3 DNA sequence: TGTGCCACCGCCCGGGACAGGGGTGGCTACACCTTC. Translating it yields CATARDRGGYTF. The V call is TRBV19, the J call TRBJ1-2, with 10 bases fitting TRBD1. J gave up 7 bases and V 10 bases, and 6 bases lay outside the gene matches. The CDR3 consists of 12 residues. Germline V gives CDR1 LNHDA, CDR2 SQIVND (reference sequence).